There are a few counts of the clone carrying this TCR beta chain. The source of the sample is a study of cytomegalovirus exposure and HLA in healthy donors. Study as a whole: For the approximately 360 genotyped donors, 81% fell within the Caucasian-associated ancestry cluster.

The PCR made use of 60 Vbeta and 13 Jbeta primers. The protocol was immunoSEQ multiplex PCR, while the TCRdb copy is restricted to in-frame clones and leaves out a portion. The table has roughly 250,000 clones, 80% seen once; the top ten hold about 0.28%. Germline values: CDR1 SGHDN, CDR2 FVKESK. The CDR3 is made up of 13 amino acids. The V end lost 2 bases, the J end lost 7 bases, and 11 bases lay between the germline ends. The chain uses TRBV14 and TRBJ1-2; the D is unclear. Sequences were obtained from PBMCs. The receptor was derived from a girl aged 2 to 10 in good health and CMV-seronegative. CDR3 nucleotides: TGTGCCAGCAGCCAACCTCGGGCGGGTGGCTACACCTTC. It translates to CASSQPRAGGYTF. Using reference TRBV14 and TRBJ1-2 for the parts outside the CDR3, the full variable domain is EAGVTQFPSHSVIEKGQTVTLRCDPISGHDNLYWYRRVMGKEIKFLLHFVKESKQDESGMPNNRFLAERTGGTYSTLKVQPAELEDSGVYFCASSQPRAGGYTFGSGTRLTVV.